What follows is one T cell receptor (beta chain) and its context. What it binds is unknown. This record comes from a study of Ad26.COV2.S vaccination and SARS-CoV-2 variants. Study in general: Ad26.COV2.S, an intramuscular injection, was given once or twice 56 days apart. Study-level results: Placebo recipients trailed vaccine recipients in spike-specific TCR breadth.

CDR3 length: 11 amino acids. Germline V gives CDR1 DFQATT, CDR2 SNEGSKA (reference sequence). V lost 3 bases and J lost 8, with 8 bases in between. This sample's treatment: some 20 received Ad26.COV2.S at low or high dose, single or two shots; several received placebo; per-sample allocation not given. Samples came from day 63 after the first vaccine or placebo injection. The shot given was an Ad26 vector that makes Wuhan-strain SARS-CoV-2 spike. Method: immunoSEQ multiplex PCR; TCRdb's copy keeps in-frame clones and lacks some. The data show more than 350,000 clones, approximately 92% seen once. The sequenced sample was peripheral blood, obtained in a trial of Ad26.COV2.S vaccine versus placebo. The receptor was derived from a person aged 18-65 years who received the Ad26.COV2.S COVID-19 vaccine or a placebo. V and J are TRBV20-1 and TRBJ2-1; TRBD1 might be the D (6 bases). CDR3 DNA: TGCAGTGCTAGTCCAGGGGATGAGCAGTTCTTC. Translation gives CSASPGDEQFF.